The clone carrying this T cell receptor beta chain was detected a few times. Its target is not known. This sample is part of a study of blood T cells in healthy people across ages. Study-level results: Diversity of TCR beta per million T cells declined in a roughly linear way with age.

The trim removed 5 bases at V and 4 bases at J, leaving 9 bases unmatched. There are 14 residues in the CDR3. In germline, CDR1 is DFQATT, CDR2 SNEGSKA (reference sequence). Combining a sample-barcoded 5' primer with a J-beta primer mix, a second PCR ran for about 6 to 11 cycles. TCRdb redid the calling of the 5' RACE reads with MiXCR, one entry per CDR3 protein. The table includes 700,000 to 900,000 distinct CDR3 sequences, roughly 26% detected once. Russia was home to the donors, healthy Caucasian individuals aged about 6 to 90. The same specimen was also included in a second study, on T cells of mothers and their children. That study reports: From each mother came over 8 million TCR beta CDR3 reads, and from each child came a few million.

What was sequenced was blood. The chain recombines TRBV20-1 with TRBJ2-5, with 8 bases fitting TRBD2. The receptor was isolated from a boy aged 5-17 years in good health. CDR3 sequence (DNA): TGCAGTGCTCCCGACCCCGGGGGGGGAGAGACCCAGTACTTC. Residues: CSAPDPGGGETQYF.